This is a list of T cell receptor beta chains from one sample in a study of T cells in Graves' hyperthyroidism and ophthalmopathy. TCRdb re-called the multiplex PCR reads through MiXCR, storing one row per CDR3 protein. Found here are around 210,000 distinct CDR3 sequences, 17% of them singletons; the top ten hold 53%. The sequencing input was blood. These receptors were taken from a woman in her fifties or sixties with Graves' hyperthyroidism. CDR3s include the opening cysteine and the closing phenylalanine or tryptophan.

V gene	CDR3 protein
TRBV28	CASTKSGEIPEAFF
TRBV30	CAWKKPGQPTYEQYF
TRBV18	CASSPPIVLAKNIQYF
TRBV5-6	CASSFSEMDTGELFF
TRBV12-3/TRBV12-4	CASSFNPISGRTYEQYF
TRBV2	CASSEPVEDRGPGTQYF
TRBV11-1	CASSRRGNEQFF
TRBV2	CASRAEATNEKLFF
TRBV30	CAWSLRTGYTF
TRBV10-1	CASSELVGITYNEQFF
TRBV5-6	CASSPMGGLNTEAFF
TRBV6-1	CASSEIAGLETDTQYF